This entry concerns a single T cell receptor beta chain. Naivety among CD8 cells was defined by CD45RO negativity and positive CCR7 selection, thereby excluding terminally differentiated effector memory CD45RA+ cells. These data originate in a study of shared clonotypes between healthy human individuals. V was clipped by 1 base and J by 3 bases, with 13 bases between them. The germline V gene has CDR1 LNHNV and CDR2 YYDKDF (reference sequence). The CDR3 runs to 15 residues. This table comes from immunoSEQ multiplex PCR, and its TCRdb copy is limited to in-frame clones, with some not included. The data contain 700,000 to 950,000 clones, about 96% of them singletons.

The receptor comes from a man between 25 and 39 years old in good health. Material for sequencing was naive CD8+ T cells sorted from blood. The chain links TRBV15 to TRBJ2-7, with a tentative D call TRBD1 (5 bases). In nucleotides, the CDR3 is TGTGCCACCAGCAGAGTGGGGCAGGGTAGCTACGAGCAGTACTTC. It encodes CATSRVGQGSYEQYF. Supplemented by reference TRBV15 and TRBJ2-7, the full variable domain reads DAMVIQNPRYQVTQFGKPVTLSCSQTLNHNVMYWYQQKSSQAPKLLFHYYDKDFNNEADTPDNFQSRRPNTSFCFLDIRSPGLGDTAMYLCATSRVGQGSYEQYFGPGTRLTVT.